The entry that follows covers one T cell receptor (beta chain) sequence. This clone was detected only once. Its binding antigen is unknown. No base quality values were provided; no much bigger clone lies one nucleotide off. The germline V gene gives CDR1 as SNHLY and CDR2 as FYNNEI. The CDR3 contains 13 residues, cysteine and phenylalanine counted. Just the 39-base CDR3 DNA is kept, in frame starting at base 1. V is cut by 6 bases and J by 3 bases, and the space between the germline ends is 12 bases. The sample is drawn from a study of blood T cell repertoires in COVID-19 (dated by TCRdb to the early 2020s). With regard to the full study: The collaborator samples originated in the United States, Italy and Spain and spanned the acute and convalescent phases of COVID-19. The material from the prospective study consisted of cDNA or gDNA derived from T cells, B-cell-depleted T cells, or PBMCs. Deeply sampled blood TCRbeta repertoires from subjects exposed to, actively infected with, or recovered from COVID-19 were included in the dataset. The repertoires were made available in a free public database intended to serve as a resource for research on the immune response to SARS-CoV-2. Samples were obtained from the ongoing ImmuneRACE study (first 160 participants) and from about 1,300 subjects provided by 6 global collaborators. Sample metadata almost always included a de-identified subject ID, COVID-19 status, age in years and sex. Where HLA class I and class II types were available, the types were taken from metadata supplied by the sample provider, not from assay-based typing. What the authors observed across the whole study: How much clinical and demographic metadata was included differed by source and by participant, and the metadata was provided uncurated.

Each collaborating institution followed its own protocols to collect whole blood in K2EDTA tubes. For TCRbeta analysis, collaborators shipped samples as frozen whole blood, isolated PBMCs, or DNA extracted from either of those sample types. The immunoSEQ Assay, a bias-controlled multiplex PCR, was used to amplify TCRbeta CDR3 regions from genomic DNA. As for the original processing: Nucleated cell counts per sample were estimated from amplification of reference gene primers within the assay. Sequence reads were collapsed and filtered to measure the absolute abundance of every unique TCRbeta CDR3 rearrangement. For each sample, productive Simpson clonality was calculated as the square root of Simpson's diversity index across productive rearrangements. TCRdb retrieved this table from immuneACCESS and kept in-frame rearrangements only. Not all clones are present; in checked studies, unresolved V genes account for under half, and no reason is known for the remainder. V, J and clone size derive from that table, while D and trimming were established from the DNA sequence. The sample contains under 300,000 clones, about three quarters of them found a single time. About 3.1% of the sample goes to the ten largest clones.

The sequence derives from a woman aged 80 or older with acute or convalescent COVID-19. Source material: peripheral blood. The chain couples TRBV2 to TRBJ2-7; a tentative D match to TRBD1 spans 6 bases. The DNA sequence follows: TGTGCCAGCAGACGGGACAATATCTACGAGCAGTACTTC. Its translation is CASRRDNIYEQYF.